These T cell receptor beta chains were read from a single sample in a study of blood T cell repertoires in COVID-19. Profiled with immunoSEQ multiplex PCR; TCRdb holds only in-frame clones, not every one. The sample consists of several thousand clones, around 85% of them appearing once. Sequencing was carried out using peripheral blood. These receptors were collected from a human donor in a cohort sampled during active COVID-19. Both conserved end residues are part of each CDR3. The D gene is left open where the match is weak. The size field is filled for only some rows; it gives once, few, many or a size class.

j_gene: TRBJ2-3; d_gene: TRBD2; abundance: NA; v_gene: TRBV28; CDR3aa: CASSSWREYDGADTQYF; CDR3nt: TGTGCCAGCAGTAGCTGGCGGGAGTATGATGGGGCAGATACGCAGTATTTT
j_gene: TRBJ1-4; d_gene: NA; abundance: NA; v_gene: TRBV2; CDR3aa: CASSVGRRANEKLFF; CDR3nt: TGTGCCAGCAGTGTTGGCAGGAGGGCCAATGAAAAACTGTTTTTT
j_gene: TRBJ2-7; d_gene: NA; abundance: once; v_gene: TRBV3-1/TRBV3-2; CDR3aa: CASSQDSDSPPEWEQYF; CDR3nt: TGTGCCAGCAGCCAAGATTCGGACAGCCCCCCGGAATGGGAGCAGTACTTC
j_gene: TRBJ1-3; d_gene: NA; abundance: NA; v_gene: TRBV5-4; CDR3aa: CASSKTGNLISGNTIYF; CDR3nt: TGTGCCAGCAGTAAAACAGGGAACCTAATCTCTGGAAACACCATATATTTT
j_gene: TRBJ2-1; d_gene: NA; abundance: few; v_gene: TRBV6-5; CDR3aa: CASSSTSSYNEQFF; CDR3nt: TGTGCCAGCAGTTCCACTTCCTCCTACAATGAGCAGTTCTTC
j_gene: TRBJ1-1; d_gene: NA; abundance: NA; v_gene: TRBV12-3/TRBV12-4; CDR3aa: CASSRNMNTEAFF; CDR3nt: TGTGCCAGCAGTCGAAACATGAACACTGAAGCTTTCTTT
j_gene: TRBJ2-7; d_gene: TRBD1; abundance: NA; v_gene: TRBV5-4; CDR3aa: CASSQGQGGEYEQYF; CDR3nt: TGTGCCAGCAGCCAGGGACAGGGGGGGGAATACGAGCAGTACTTC
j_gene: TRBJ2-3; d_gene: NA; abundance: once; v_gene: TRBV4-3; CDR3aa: CASSQDLPTDTQYF; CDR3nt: TGCGCCAGCAGCCAAGATCTTCCCACAGATACGCAGTATTTT
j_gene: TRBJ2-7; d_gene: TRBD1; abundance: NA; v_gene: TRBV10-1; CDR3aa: CASSESGQTYEQYF; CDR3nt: TGCGCCAGCAGTGAGTCGGGACAGACCTACGAGCAGTACTTC
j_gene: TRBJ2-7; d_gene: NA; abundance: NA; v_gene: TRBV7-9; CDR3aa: CASSTGPEQYF; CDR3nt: TGTGCCAGCAGCACAGGGCCCGAGCAGTACTTC
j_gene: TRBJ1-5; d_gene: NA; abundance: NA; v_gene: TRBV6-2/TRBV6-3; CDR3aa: CASSYSAGSNQPQHF; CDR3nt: TGTGCCAGCAGTTACTCTGCAGGGTCTAATCAGCCCCAGCATTTT
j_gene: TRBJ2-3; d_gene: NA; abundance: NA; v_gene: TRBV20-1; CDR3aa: CSASRDRVLAERTDTQYF; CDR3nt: TGCAGTGCTAGTCGGGACAGGGTACTAGCGGAACGCACAGATACGCAGTATTTT
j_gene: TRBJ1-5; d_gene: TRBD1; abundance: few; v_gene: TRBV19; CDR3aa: CASSPGTGDYSNQPQHF; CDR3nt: TGTGCCAGTAGTCCCGGGACAGGTGATTATAGCAATCAGCCCCAGCATTTT
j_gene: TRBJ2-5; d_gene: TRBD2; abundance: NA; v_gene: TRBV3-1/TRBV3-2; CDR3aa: CASSQDGTRSTQYF; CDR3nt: TGTGCCAGCAGCCAAGACGGGACTAGAAGTACCCAGTACTTC
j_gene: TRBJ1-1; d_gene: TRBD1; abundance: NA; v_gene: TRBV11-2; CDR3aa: CASSFNRDRAEAFF; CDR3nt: TGTGCCAGCAGCTTCAACCGGGACAGGGCTGAAGCTTTCTTT
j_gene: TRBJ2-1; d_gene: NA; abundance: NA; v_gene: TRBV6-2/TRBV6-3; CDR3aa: CASSYSSSSRNEQFF; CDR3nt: TGTGCCAGCAGTTATTCATCTAGCTCCCGCAATGAGCAGTTCTTC
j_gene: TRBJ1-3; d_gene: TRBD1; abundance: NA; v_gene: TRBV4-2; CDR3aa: CASSQDPGQGAGNTIYF; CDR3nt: TGTGCCAGCAGCCAAGATCCCGGACAGGGGGCCGGAAACACCATATATTTT
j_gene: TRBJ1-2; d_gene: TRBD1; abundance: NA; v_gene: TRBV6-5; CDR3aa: CASSYTGQGAGYTF; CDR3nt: TGTGCCAGCAGTTACACGGGACAGGGCGCAGGCTACACCTTC
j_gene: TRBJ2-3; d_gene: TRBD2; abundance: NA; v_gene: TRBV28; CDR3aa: CASTWEGHRGTDTQYF; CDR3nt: TGTGCCAGCACCTGGGAGGGTCATCGGGGCACAGATACGCAGTATTTT
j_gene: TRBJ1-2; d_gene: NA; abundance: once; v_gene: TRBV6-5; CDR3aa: CASSYDLGESYTF; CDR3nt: TGTGCCAGCAGTTACGATCTCGGGGAAAGCTACACCTTC
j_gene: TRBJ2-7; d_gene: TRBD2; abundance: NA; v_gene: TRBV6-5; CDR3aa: CASSISGTTYEQYF; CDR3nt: TGTGCCAGCAGTATATCCGGGACTACCTACGAGCAGTACTTC
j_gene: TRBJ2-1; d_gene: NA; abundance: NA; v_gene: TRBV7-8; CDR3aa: CASSLSPGVNEQFF; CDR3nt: TGTGCCAGCAGCTTAAGTCCGGGAGTGAATGAGCAGTTCTTC
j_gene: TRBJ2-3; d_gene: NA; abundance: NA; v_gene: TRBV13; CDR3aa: CASSLKSSRGMGTDTQYF; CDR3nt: TGTGCCAGCAGCTTAAAAAGTTCTCGGGGGATGGGCACAGATACGCAGTATTTT
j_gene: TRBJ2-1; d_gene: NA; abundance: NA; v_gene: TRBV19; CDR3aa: CASSFQGGYNEQFF; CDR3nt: TGTGCCAGTAGTTTCCAGGGGGGATACAATGAGCAGTTCTTC
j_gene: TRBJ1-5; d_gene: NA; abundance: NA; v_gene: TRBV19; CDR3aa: CASSTTGHLGQPQHF; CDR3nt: TGTGCCAGTAGTACCACCGGACATCTCGGGCAGCCCCAGCATTTT
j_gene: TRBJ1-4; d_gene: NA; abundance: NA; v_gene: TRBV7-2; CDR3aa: CASSLVGGEKLFF; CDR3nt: TGTGCCAGCAGCTTGGTCGGAGGAGAAAAACTGTTTTTT
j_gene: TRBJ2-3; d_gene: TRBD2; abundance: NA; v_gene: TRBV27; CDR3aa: CASSPSGSRGKQYF; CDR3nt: TGTGCCAGCAGCCCTAGCGGGAGTCGTGGTAAGCAGTATTTT
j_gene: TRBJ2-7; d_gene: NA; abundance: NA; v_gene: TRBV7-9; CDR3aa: CASSGALEQYF; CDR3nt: TGTGCCAGCAGCGGAGCACTCGAGCAGTACTTC
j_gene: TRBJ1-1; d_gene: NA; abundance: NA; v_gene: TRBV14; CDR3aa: CASTNFTFGNTEAFF; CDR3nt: TGTGCCAGCACAAACTTTACCTTTGGGAACACTGAAGCTTTCTTT
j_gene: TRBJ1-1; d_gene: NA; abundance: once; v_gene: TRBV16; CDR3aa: CASSLRSGGGTEAFF; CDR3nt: TGTGCCAGCAGTCTAAGGTCGGGGGGCGGTACTGAAGCTTTCTTT
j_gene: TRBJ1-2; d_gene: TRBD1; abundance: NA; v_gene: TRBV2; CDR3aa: CASSADRGIKSRYGYTF; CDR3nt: TGTGCCAGCAGCGCCGACAGGGGAATTAAATCCCGCTATGGCTACACCTTC
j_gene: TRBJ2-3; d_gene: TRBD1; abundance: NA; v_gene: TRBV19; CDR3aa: CASGWGQGIADTQYF; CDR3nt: TGTGCCAGTGGGTGGGGACAGGGTATTGCGGATACGCAGTATTTT
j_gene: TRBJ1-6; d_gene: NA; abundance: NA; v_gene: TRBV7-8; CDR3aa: CASSSQGRGSPLHF; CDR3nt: TGTGCCAGCAGCTCCCAAGGCCGGGGTTCACCCCTCCACTTT
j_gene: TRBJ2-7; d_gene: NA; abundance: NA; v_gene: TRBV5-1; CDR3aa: CASSLGGDEQYF; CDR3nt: TGCGCCAGCAGCTTAGGGGGGGACGAGCAGTACTTC
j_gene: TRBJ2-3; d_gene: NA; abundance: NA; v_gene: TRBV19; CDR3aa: CASSPTGTATDTQYF; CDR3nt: TGTGCCAGTAGTCCGACCGGAACAGCCACAGATACGCAGTATTTT
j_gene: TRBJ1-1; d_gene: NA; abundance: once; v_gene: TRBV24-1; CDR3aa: CATSAPQGPGNTEAFF; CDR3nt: TGTGCCACCAGTGCCCCCCAGGGGCCAGGGAACACTGAAGCTTTCTTT
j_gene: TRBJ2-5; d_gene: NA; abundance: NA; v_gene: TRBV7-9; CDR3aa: CASSISGEETQYF; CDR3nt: TGTGCCAGCAGCATTTCAGGGGAGGAGACCCAGTACTTC
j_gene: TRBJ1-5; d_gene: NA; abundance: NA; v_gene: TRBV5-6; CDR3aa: CASNLGSLNQPQHF; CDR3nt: TGTGCCAGCAACCTGGGCAGCCTCAATCAGCCCCAGCATTTT
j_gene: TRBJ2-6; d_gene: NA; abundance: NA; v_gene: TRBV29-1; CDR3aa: CSVGVVVSGANVLTF; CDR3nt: TGCAGCGTTGGAGTCGTAGTCTCTGGGGCCAACGTCCTGACTTTC
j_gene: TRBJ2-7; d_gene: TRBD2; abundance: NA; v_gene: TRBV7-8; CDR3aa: CASSPHLRTSGSTYEQYF; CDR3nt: TGTGCCAGCAGCCCTCACCTTAGAACTAGCGGGAGTACCTACGAGCAGTACTTC
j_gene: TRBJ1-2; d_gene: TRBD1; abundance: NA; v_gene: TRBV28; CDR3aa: CASSLDPTGTGVYYGYTF; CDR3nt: TGTGCCAGCAGTCTAGACCCCACCGGGACAGGGGTTTACTATGGCTACACCTTC
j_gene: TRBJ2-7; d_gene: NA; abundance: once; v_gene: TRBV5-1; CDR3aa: CASSLLNEQYF; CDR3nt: TGCGCCAGCAGCCTTTTAAACGAGCAGTACTTC
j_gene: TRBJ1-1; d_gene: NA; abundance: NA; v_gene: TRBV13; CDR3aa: CASSFQNEAFF; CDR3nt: TGTGCCAGCAGCTTCCAGAATGAAGCTTTCTTT
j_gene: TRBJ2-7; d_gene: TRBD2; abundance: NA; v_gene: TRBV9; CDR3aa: CASSGGSGTSFYEQYF; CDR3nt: TGTGCCAGCAGCGGGGGTAGTGGGACTAGTTTCTACGAGCAGTACTTC
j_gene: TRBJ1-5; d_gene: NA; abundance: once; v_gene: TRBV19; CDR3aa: CASSFLGQISQPQHF; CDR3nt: TGTGCCAGTAGCTTCCTGGGACAAATTTCTCAGCCCCAGCATTTT
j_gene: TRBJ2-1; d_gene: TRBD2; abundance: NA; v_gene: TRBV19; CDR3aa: CASSSGTTYNEQFF; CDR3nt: TGTGCCAGTAGTTCCGGGACTACCTACAATGAGCAGTTCTTC
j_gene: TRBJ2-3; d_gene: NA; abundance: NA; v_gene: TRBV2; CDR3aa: CASSGPGQYF; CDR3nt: TGTGCCAGCAGTGGCCCCGGGCAGTATTTT
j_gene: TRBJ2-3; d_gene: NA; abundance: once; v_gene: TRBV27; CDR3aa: CASSSPEGSRFGQYF; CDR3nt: TGTGCCAGCAGTTCTCCCGAGGGCTCCCGGTTCGGGCAGTATTTT
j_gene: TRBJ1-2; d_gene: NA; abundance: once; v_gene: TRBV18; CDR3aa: CASSPLTAYGYTF; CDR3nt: TGTGCCAGCTCACCACTGACAGCCTATGGCTACACCTTC